This T cell receptor (beta chain) was sequenced for a study of CD8 T cells in ankylosing spondylitis. The sample holds many counts of this clonotype. Its cognate antigen is unknown. One entry per CDR3 protein results from TCRdb running MiXCR on the 5' RACE reads. This sample carries more than 400,000 distinct CDR3 sequences, roughly 5% of them seen once, and the ten largest clones take around 3.5%. General study findings and limits: Apparently characteristic of ankylosing spondylitis blood was a TCR beta motif (about eight highly homologous variants).

The length of the CDR3 is 12 residues. CDR1 is DFQATT, CDR2 SNEGSKA, per germline (reference sequence). The V and J ends lost 5 bases and 1 base respectively, with 8 bases between them. This receptor was taken from a male donor with ankylosing spondylitis. The chain recombines TRBV20-1 with TRBJ1-1; D is undetermined. Sequencing used blood, either unsorted or a sorted T cell fraction (not recorded which). CDR3 residues: CSASGSNTEAFF. For the CDR3, the DNA is TGCAGTGCTTCCGGGTCGAACACTGAAGCTTTCTTT.